This T cell receptor (beta chain) emerged from a study of cytomegalovirus exposure and HLA in healthy donors. Study-level findings and limits: A link between a missense DCLRE1C variant and TCR beta V- and J-gene trimming emerged from a later analysis. Available immune exposure information covered CMV serostatus only. Despite most TCR sequences being rare, some public TCRs occurred in many donors.

With regard to this clone: The antigen remains unidentified.

Primers included in the PCR were 60 Vbeta and 13 Jbeta primers. Some clones are missing from TCRdb's copy, which holds only in-frame ones; the method was immunoSEQ multiplex PCR. This repertoire shows about 190,000 clones, around four fifths found once; its top ten account for approximately 1.1%. Donors had nominal health at sampling but likely had unrecorded immune exposures. The germline gives CDR1 SQVTM, CDR2 ANQGSEA. CDR3 length: 13 amino acids. With 4 bases clipped from V and 6 bases from J, the junction kept 5 bases outside the gene matches. This chain connects TRBV29-1 to TRBJ2-1; 8 positions match TRBD2. The sequence was obtained from a woman in her thirties or forties in good health and CMV-seronegative. The sequencing input was PBMCs. The CDR3 loop reads CSVGLGLGNEQFF. CDR3 nucleotide sequence: TGCAGCGTTGGCCTGGGACTAGGCAATGAGCAGTTCTTC.